These 21 T cell receptor beta chains were sequenced from one sample in a study of CD8 T cells in Susac syndrome. The RNA, 0.5 to 1 ug, was put through reverse transcription using random hexamers. TCRdb itself ran the immunoSEQ multiplex PCR reads through MiXCR, one entry per CDR3 protein. The table shows 100,000 to 150,000 distinct CDR3 sequences, with about 94% occurring only once. What was sequenced was CD4+ T cells from PBMCs. The receptors derive from a human donor with multiple sclerosis.

This sequence joins TRBV6-1 and TRBJ2-1; D might be TRBD1 (5 bases). The germline V gene encodes CDR1 MNHNS and CDR2 SASEGT. CDR3 length: 16 residues. V was shortened by 5 bases and J by 4 bases, with 18 bases between the two germline ends. CDR3: CASSTPQGVSYNEQFF. The DNA for the CDR3 is TGTGCCAGCAGTACCCCCCAGGGCGTTTCATACAATGAGCAGTTCTTC.

The chain is built from TRBV6-1 and TRBJ1-4, with 7 bases aligning to TRBD1. The CDR3 contains 16 residues. V was pared by 6 bases and J by 3 bases, with 10 bases of the junction left unmatched. Germline lookup yields CDR1 MNHNS and CDR2 SASEGT. Here the CDR3 reads CASSRGGAESNEKLFF. The CDR3 DNA reads TGTGCCAGCAGCCGAGGGGGCGCGGAATCTAATGAAAAACTGTTTTTT.

The genes are TRBV7-9 and TRBJ2-2; 7 nucleotides match TRBD2. With 0 bases clipped from V and 3 bases from J, the junction kept 7 bases outside the gene matches. Germline CDR1 reads SEHNR; CDR2 reads FQNEAQ (reference sequence). CDR3 size: 17 residues. The DNA of the CDR3 is TGTGCCAGCAGCTTAGCTATGGCGGGGGTTCACACCGGGGAGCTGTTTTTT. Translated: CASSLAMAGVHTGELFF.

This chain uses TRBV12-3 or TRBV12-4 with TRBJ1-2; D gene unclear. CDR3 length equals 15 residues. The V end was cut by 3 bases, the J end by 3 bases, with 14 bases between. For the CDR3, the DNA is TGTGCCAGCAGTTTCACCCTGTGGGGTGACTATGGCTACACCTTC. This gives the protein CASSFTLWGDYGYTF.

The chain recombines TRBV30 with TRBJ2-1; D tentatively fits TRBD1 or TRBD2 (5 bases each). Germline values: CDR1 GTSNPN, CDR2 SVGIG (reference sequence). V was shortened by 3 bases and J by 7 bases, with 7 bases between the two germline ends. The CDR3 extends over 11 amino acids. Here the CDR3 DNA reads TGTGCCTGGAGCGGGGCGAATGAGCAGTTCTTC. Translation: CAWSGANEQFF.

The chain has TRBV5-4 and TRBJ2-2, with TRBD2 as a possible D gene (6 bases). Trimming left V 4 bases short and J 1 base short, with 11 bases between. Germline V gene sequence: CDR1 SGHNT, CDR2 YYREEE (reference sequence). This CDR3 has 15 amino acids. CDR3 loop: CASSPGVLNTGELFF. The CDR3 DNA sequence: TGTGCCAGCAGCCCGGGGGTTCTGAACACCGGGGAGCTGTTTTTT. The full variable domain, rest sourced from reference TRBV5-4 and TRBJ2-2, is ETGVTQSPTHLIKTRGQQVTLRCSSQSGHNTVSWYQQALGQGPQFIFQYYREEENGRGNFPPRFSGLQFPNYSSELNVNALELDDSALYLCASSPGVLNTGELFFGEGSRLTVL.

The genes are TRBV7-9 and TRBJ2-3; D is undetermined. The germline V gene encodes CDR1 SEHNR and CDR2 FQNEAQ (reference sequence). CDR3 length: 14 amino acids. V was pared by 4 bases and J by 4 bases, with 12 bases between. The CDR3 nucleotides are TGTGCCAGCAGCTCCAGACTCACAGCAGATACGCAGTATTTT. It codes for CASSSRLTADTQYF.

A word on this clonotype: At one end, the junction sequence differs from germline, possibly due to a read error. This sequence joins TRBV18 and TRBJ1-2, with 7 bases that match TRBD1. The germline V gene encodes CDR1 KGHSH and CDR2 LQKENI. This CDR3 is built from 13 residues. CDR3 sequence reads: CASPPRGTDGYTF. The DNA of the CDR3 is TGTGCCAGCCCACCAAGAGGGACAGATGGCTACACCTTC.

The chain employs TRBV7-2 and TRBJ2-5; no firm D call. V was trimmed by 1 base and J by 2 bases, leaving 8 bases between them. The CDR3 consists of 14 residues. In germline, CDR1 is SGHTA, CDR2 FQGNSA. The CDR3 nucleotides are TGTGCCAGCAGCTTAGGGCCCTCTCAAGAGACCCAGTACTTC. It specifies CASSLGPSQETQYF. Complete variable domain (other parts from reference TRBV7-2 and TRBJ2-5): GAGVSQSPSNKVTEKGKDVELRCDPISGHTALYWYRQSLGQGLEFLIYFQGNSAPDKSGLPSDRFSAERTGGSVSTLTIQRTQQEDSAVYLCASSLGPSQETQYFGPGTRLLVL.

The chain recombines TRBV20-1 with TRBJ2-7; 12 positions agree with TRBD2. CDR3 length: 14 residues. In germline, CDR1 is DFQATT, CDR2 SNEGSKA (reference sequence). V lost 7 bases, J lost 3 bases, and 7 bases stayed unmatched. In DNA form, the CDR3 reads TGCAGTGTTACTACTAGCGGGGGGATCTACGAGCAGTACTTC. This gives the protein CSVTTSGGIYEQYF.

The CDR3 here is CATSTRGSGANVLTF. The CDR3 DNA reads TGTGCCACCAGCACCCGGGGCTCTGGGGCCAACGTCCTGACTTTC. This rearrangement joins TRBV15 to TRBJ2-6, with D perhaps TRBD2 (5 bases). Germline V gene data show CDR1 as LNHNV and CDR2 as YYDKDF (reference sequence). The CDR3 spans 15 residues. The V end was cut by 4 bases, the J end by 0 bases, with 7 bases between.

V is TRBV7-2 and J is TRBJ1-1; 7 bases are shared with TRBD1. The length of the CDR3 is 14 residues. J lost 3 bases, V lost 3 bases, and 4 bases had no gene match. CDR1 and CDR2 (germline): SGHTA, FQGNSA. The CDR3, as DNA: TGTGCCAGCAGCTTTCGACAGGGCTACACTGAAGCTTTCTTT. It specifies CASSFRQGYTEAFF.

The rearrangement uses TRBV5-1 and TRBJ2-1; possibly TRBD1 or TRBD2 for D (5 bases each). Germline V gene data show CDR1 as SGHRS and CDR2 as YFSETQ. This CDR3 contains 13 residues. V gave up 3 bases and J gave up 8 bases, with 12 bases separating them. CDR3 in amino acids: CASSSDGDHEQFF. DNA for the CDR3: TGCGCCAGCAGCTCGGATGGGGACCATGAGCAGTTCTTC.

This clonotype was observed a single time. The V and J genes are TRBV20-1 and TRBJ2-7; TRBD1 matches 10 bases. The germline V gene encodes CDR1 DFQATT and CDR2 SNEGSKA (reference sequence). The CDR3 is made up of 14 amino acids. The trim removed 3 bases at V and 0 bases at J, leaving 2 bases unmatched. The chain's CDR3 is CSARGTGVSYEQYF. DNA of the CDR3: TGCAGTGCTAGGGGGACAGGGGTCTCCTACGAGCAGTACTTC.

The chain employs TRBV4-1 and TRBJ2-7; a weak D match, TRBD2 (6 bases). The germline V gene has CDR1 MGHRA and CDR2 YSYEKL. V was clipped by 0 bases and J by 5 bases, with 14 bases between them. CDR3 length equals 15 residues. CDR3 nucleotides: TGCGCCAGCAGCCAAGATGGGGCCGGAGGGGACGAGCAGTACTTC. Translated, it gives CASSQDGAGGDEQYF.

The chain employs TRBV7-9 and TRBJ1-5, with TRBD1 matching over 7 bases. The CDR3 extends over 15 amino acids. Germline V gene lookup returns CDR1 SEHNR and CDR2 FQNEAQ (reference sequence). With 5 bases clipped from V and 4 bases from J, the junction kept 8 bases outside the gene matches. The CDR3 nucleotides read TGTGCCAGCAGCCAGGGGGGGAGAGCTAATCAGCCCCAGCATTTT. Translated, it gives CASSQGGRANQPQHF.

The chain recombines TRBV20-1 with TRBJ1-1; D may be TRBD1 (5 bases). V shed 3 bases and J shed 3 bases, with 11 bases lying between them. The germline CDR1 and CDR2 sequences are DFQATT and SNEGSKA (reference sequence). The CDR3 has 13 residues. CDR3 in DNA: TGCAGTGCTAGTAATTGGGGGGACACTGAAGCTTTCTTT. Translated, it gives CSASNWGDTEAFF.

The chain uses TRBV18 and TRBJ1-3; D is unclear. Trimming removed 3 bases at V and 0 bases at J, with 9 bases between. The V gene's germline CDR1 is KGHSH and CDR2 LQKENI. This CDR3 contains 15 residues. CDR3 amino acids: CASSPFEISGNTIYF. The CDR3 nucleotides are TGTGCCAGCTCACCGTTCGAGATCTCTGGAAACACCATATATTTT.

This sequence joins TRBV7-9 and TRBJ1-4; D remains unclear. Trimming cost V 3 bases and J 2 bases, with 10 bases left between them. The V gene's germline CDR1 is SEHNR and CDR2 FQNEAQ (reference sequence). The CDR3 covers 15 residues. The DNA for the CDR3 is TGTGCCAGCAGCTTTGTACGGCAGACTAATGAAAAACTGTTTTTT. Translating it yields CASSFVRQTNEKLFF. Variable domain in full (rest from reference TRBV7-9 and TRBJ1-4): DTGVSQNPRHKITKRGQNVTFRCDPISEHNRLYWYRQTLGQGPEFLTYFQNEAQLEKSRLLSDRFSAERPKGSFSTLEIQRTEQGDSAMYLCASSFVRQTNEKLFFGSGTQLSVL.

V is TRBV9 and J is TRBJ2-7; D gene ambiguous. CDR1 and CDR2 from the germline V gene are SGDLS and YYNGEE. Trimming took 4 bases from V and 5 from J, leaving 16 bases between them. The CDR3 length is 14 residues. CDR3 residues: CASSPRETRDEQYF. DNA for the CDR3: TGTGCCAGCAGCCCTCGCGAAACTCGGGACGAGCAGTACTTC.

The chain is built from TRBV6-5 and TRBJ2-5; 12 bases agree with TRBD2. The CDR3 consists of 15 residues. The V segment lost 6 bases and the J segment 5 bases; nucleotides outside the gene matches: 7. Germline V gives CDR1 MNHEY, CDR2 SVGAGI. CDR3 sequence reads: CASRSGLAGMETQYF. In DNA, the CDR3 is TGTGCCAGCAGATCGGGACTAGCGGGTATGGAGACCCAGTACTTC.